Shown below are 28 T cell receptor beta chains from a single sample sequenced in a study of blood T cell repertoires in COVID-19. TCRdb's table, derived via immunoSEQ multiplex PCR, lists solely in-frame clones and lacks some. In the table there are about 190,000 clones, about nine tenths of which are singletons. Material: peripheral blood. The source of these receptors is a man aged 40-55 years with acute or convalescent COVID-19.

V gene TRBV9 combines with J gene TRBJ2-3, with D perhaps matching TRBD2 (7 bases). The V and J ends lost 0 bases and 4 bases respectively, with 12 bases between them. The germline V gene has CDR1 SGDLS and CDR2 YYNGEE. The CDR3 consists of 15 residues. The DNA for the CDR3 is TGTGCCAGCAGCGTAGCCGGGGGGCAGGCAGATACGCAGTATTTT. Translated, it gives CASSVAGGQADTQYF.

The chain combines TRBV9 with TRBJ2-7; D is ambiguous. CDR1 SGDLS and CDR2 YYNGEE come from the germline V gene. CDR3 length: 15 residues. Trimming shortened V by 0 bases and J by 3 bases, and 13 bases separated the two germline ends. The chain's CDR3 is CASSVGYSLLYEQYF. The DNA for the CDR3 is TGTGCCAGCAGCGTAGGGTACTCACTTCTCTACGAGCAGTACTTC.

This chain joins TRBV11-2 and TRBJ1-2, with 8 bases lining up with TRBD1. Losses at the gene ends were 5 bases for V and 8 bases for J; bases not matched to a gene: 16. CDR1 is SGHAT, CDR2 FQNNGV, per germline. The CDR3 is made up of 16 amino acids. The CDR3 spells CASSPPDRERVEGYTF. As DNA, the CDR3 is TGTGCCAGCAGCCCCCCGGACAGGGAGAGAGTAGAGGGCTACACCTTC.

CDR3 sequence reads: CASSLDRGDVDTQYF. The CDR3 DNA is TGTGCCAGCAGCTTAGACAGGGGTGATGTGGATACGCAGTATTTT. V usage is TRBV7-2 and J usage is TRBJ2-3; 7 bases agree with TRBD1. The CDR3 has 15 amino acids. Germline V gene lookup returns CDR1 SGHTA and CDR2 FQGNSA. The junction had 7 bases not matched to a gene; V was cut back by 1 base and J by 6 bases.

This clone was counted only a few times. V usage is TRBV21-1 and J usage is TRBJ1-1. TRBV21-1 corresponds to a pseudogene. This CDR3 contains 13 residues. CDR3 sequence: CASSNPPGTEAFF. In DNA form, the CDR3 reads TGTGCCAGCAGCAACCCCCCGGGGACTGAAGCTTTCTTT.

V usage is TRBV10-3 and J usage is TRBJ2-2; 7 nucleotides align to TRBD1. Germline V lookup: CDR1 ENHRY, CDR2 SYGVKD. The junction had 6 bases not matched to a gene; V was cut back by 6 bases and J by 5 bases. The CDR3 sequence is 14 residues long. Written as DNA, the CDR3 is TGTGCCATCAGCCAGGACAGGAGGACCGGGGAGCTGTTTTTT. It translates to CAISQDRRTGELFF.

The genes are TRBV5-5 and TRBJ2-1; 7 positions agree with TRBD1. Germline V gives CDR1 SGHKS, CDR2 YYEKEE (reference sequence). The CDR3 is 15 amino acids. With V trimmed by 3 bases and J by 3 bases, 6 bases remained unmatched. The CDR3 DNA reads as TGTGCCAGCAGCTGGGGTGGGACAGTCTACAATGAGCAGTTCTTC. Its translation: CASSWGGTVYNEQFF.

The CDR3 protein is CACGVWPYGYTF. CDR3 bases: TGTGCCTGCGGGGTGTGGCCCTATGGCTACACCTTC. The chain is built from TRBV12-3 or TRBV12-4 and TRBJ1-2, with D unresolved. The CDR3 loop spans 12 amino acids. Trimming shortened V by 11 bases and J by 4 bases, and 14 bases separated the two germline ends.

The rearrangement joins TRBV27 to TRBJ1-5, with 8 bases matching TRBD1. J was trimmed by 2 bases and V by 2 bases; bases with no gene match: 5. Looked up from germline, CDR1 is MNHEY and CDR2 is SMNVEV (reference sequence). The CDR3 is 16 amino acids. Here the CDR3 reads CASSLQGARGNQPQHF. CDR3 nucleotide sequence: TGTGCCAGCAGTTTACAGGGGGCGCGAGGCAATCAGCCCCAGCATTTT.

The chain links TRBV30 to TRBJ1-2, with 8 bases matching TRBD1. CDR3 length equals 14 residues. Germline V gives CDR1 GTSNPN, CDR2 SVGIG (reference sequence). V lost 0 bases and J lost 8; bases outside the gene matches: 8. The CDR3 coding sequence is TGTGCCTGGAGTGTCATCGTCTCAGGGGGCGGCTACACCTTC. Protein product: CAWSVIVSGGGYTF.

The gene calls are TRBV9 and TRBJ2-1, with 11 bases identical to TRBD2. The germline V gene has CDR1 SGDLS and CDR2 YYNGEE. The CDR3 contains 16 residues. The V gene end was trimmed by 3 bases and the J gene end by 7 bases; junction bases not matched to a gene: 9. The CDR3 DNA is TGTGCCAGCAGCGCAATAGCGGGGGGGCCTTTGAATGAGCAGTTCTTC. Amino acids: CASSAIAGGPLNEQFF.

The chain joins TRBV19 to TRBJ2-7; weak D call: TRBD2 (6 bases). Germline CDR1 and CDR2: LNHDA and SQIVND (reference sequence). The V gene lost 4 bases and the J gene lost 2 bases, with 9 bases spanning the gap. This CDR3 has 13 amino acids. CDR3 sequence: CASSSGGAYEQYF. The CDR3 nucleotides are TGTGCCAGTAGTAGCGGCGGGGCCTACGAGCAGTACTTC.

The V gene is TRBV7-6, the J gene TRBJ2-5; D remains ambiguous. Per germline, CDR1 SGHVS and CDR2 FNYEAQ. V was trimmed by 2 bases and J by 5 bases, leaving 9 bases between them. This CDR3 has 13 residues. CDR3 protein: CASSLLAWETQYF. The CDR3 bases are TGTGCCAGCAGCTTACTGGCCTGGGAGACCCAGTACTTC. The full variable domain, completed using reference TRBV7-6 and TRBJ2-5, is GAGVSQSPRYKVTKRGQDVALRCDPISGHVSLYWYRQALGQGPEFLTYFNYEAQQDKSGLPNDRFSAERPEGSISTLTIQRTEQRDSAMYRCASSLLAWETQYFGPGTRLLVL.

This clone was seen more than once but under ten times. The chain is built from TRBV6-2 or TRBV6-3 and TRBJ2-3; 8 bases map to TRBD2. Unmatched junction bases numbered 6, after V lost 0 bases and J lost 1 base. Germline loops: CDR1 MNHEY, CDR2 SVGEGT. The CDR3 is 17 amino acids. Written as DNA, the CDR3 is TGTGCCAGCAGTTACTCGGGTCGGGGGGGGCGCACAGATACGCAGTATTTT. Protein product: CASSYSGRGGRTDTQYF.

The chain has TRBV10-2 and TRBJ2-2; a possible D gene is TRBD2 (5 bases). This CDR3 has 15 amino acids. Trimming shortened V by 6 bases and J by 1 base, and 12 bases separated the two germline ends. Germline V CDR1 and CDR2: WSHSY, SAAADI. The CDR3 bases are TGCGCCAGCAGCGACCTTCGGGGGAACACCGGGGAGCTGTTTTTT. Protein sequence: CASSDLRGNTGELFF.

The chain uses TRBV15 and TRBJ2-3; 12 nucleotides agree with TRBD2. The CDR3 has 14 residues. Germline-derived CDR1 and CDR2 are LNHNV and YYDKDF (reference sequence). Trimming took 5 bases from V and 4 from J; bases not matched to a gene: 1. The CDR3 spells CATSGLAGPDTQYF. CDR3 in DNA: TGTGCCACCAGCGGACTAGCGGGACCAGATACGCAGTATTTT.

This clone appeared a single time. This rearrangement joins TRBV28 to TRBJ2-5, with 10 bases identical to TRBD2. The V gene's germline CDR1 is MDHEN and CDR2 SYDVKM. The J segment lost 9 bases and the V segment lost 2 bases, leaving 6 bases of the junction unmatched. This CDR3 comprises 14 residues. The CDR3 spells CASSLLAGDGAQYF. CDR3 DNA: TGTGCCAGCAGTTTACTAGCGGGGGACGGGGCCCAGTACTTC.

J is TRBJ2-1 and V is TRBV27; 8 positions match TRBD2. The V segment lost 4 bases and the J segment 1 base; nucleotides outside the gene matches: 9. Germline V gives CDR1 MNHEY, CDR2 SMNVEV (reference sequence). This CDR3 spans 17 amino acids. CDR3 in amino acids: CASSSSERGRSYNEQFF. In nucleotides, the CDR3 is TGTGCCAGCAGTTCCTCTGAGCGGGGGCGGTCCTACAATGAGCAGTTCTTC.

This clone was counted between two and nine times. This chain joins TRBV2 and TRBJ2-7; TRBD2 agrees at 13 bases. This CDR3 has 15 amino acids. Germline CDR1 is SNHLY and CDR2 is FYNNEI. Losses at the gene ends were 6 bases for V and 6 bases for J; bases not matched to a gene: 8. Here the CDR3 reads CASSRGTSGILEQYF. The CDR3 nucleotides read TGTGCCAGCAGCCGAGGGACTAGCGGGATTCTCGAGCAGTACTTC. Full variable domain (outside the CDR3, taken from reference TRBV2 and TRBJ2-7): EPEVTQTPSHQVTQMGQEVILRCVPISNHLYFYWYRQILGQKVEFLVSFYNNEISEKSEIFDDQFSVERPDGSNFTLKIRSTKLEDSAMYFCASSRGTSGILEQYFGPGTRLTVT.

This sequence joins TRBV6-5 and TRBJ1-5, with TRBD1 matching 9 bases. CDR3 length: 13 residues. With V trimmed by 6 bases and J by 4 bases, 1 base remained unmatched. From germline, CDR1 is MNHEY and CDR2 SVGAGI. The DNA of the CDR3 is TGTGCCAGCAGGGACAGGGGAAATCAGCCCCAGCATTTT. Translating gives CASRDRGNQPQHF.

The chain is built from TRBV9 and TRBJ1-3; TRBD1 matches 9 bases. From germline, CDR1 is SGDLS and CDR2 YYNGEE. V lost 2 bases and J lost 2; bases outside the gene matches: 5. The CDR3 length is 16 residues. CDR3 DNA: TGTGCCAGCAGCGTTCTACAGGGGGCTGCTGGAAACACCATATATTTT. It translates to CASSVLQGAAGNTIYF.

The chain is built from TRBV5-1 and TRBJ1-4; 8 bases line up with TRBD1. Per the germline V gene, CDR1 is SGHRS and CDR2 is YFSETQ. CDR3 length: 15 residues. Unmatched junction bases numbered 10, after V lost 4 bases and J lost 8 bases. CDR3 in amino acids: CASSGGGQGREKLFF. Here the CDR3 DNA reads TGCGCCAGCAGCGGAGGAGGACAGGGTCGGGAAAAACTGTTTTTT.

This clone was recorded a few times. The chain uses TRBV5-8 and TRBJ2-5, with a weak D call TRBD2 (6 bases). Trimming took 2 bases from V and 3 from J, leaving 11 bases between them. CDR1 SGHTS and CDR2 YDEGEE come from the germline V gene. CDR3 size: 14 residues. The CDR3 loop is CASSLGDWEETQYF. CDR3 nucleotides: TGTGCCAGCAGCTTAGGGGACTGGGAAGAGACCCAGTACTTC.

The CDR3 is CASSSQVAGARNEQFF. CDR3 nucleotides: TGTGCCAGCAGCTCCCAGGTAGCGGGGGCGAGGAATGAGCAGTTCTTC. The V gene is TRBV7-2, the J gene TRBJ2-1; 9 positions agree with TRBD2. The length of the CDR3 is 16 residues. Germline V gene data show CDR1 as SGHTA and CDR2 as FQGNSA. With V trimmed by 4 bases and J by 7 bases, 11 bases remained unmatched.

V and J are TRBV4-1 and TRBJ2-1; 9 nucleotides align to TRBD2. The ends lost 4 bases at V and 8 bases at J; junction bases unmatched: 15. CDR1 and CDR2 from the germline V gene are MGHRA and YSYEKL. The CDR3 has 17 amino acids. The CDR3 DNA follows: TGCGCCAGCAGCCTTACTACCGGGACTAGCAGGTTCGATGAGCAGTTCTTC. It yields the protein CASSLTTGTSRFDEQFF.

This clone was observed once. The gene calls are TRBV9 and TRBJ1-4, with D perhaps matching TRBD1 (6 bases). Trimming left V 3 bases short and J 0 bases short, with 12 bases between. Germline loops: CDR1 SGDLS, CDR2 YYNGEE. CDR3 length equals 16 residues. CDR3: CASSASGQATNEKLFF. CDR3 sequence (DNA): TGTGCCAGCAGCGCCTCGGGACAAGCAACTAATGAAAAACTGTTTTTT. Complete variable domain (other parts from reference TRBV9 and TRBJ1-4): DSGVTQTPKHLITATGQRVTLRCSPRSGDLSVYWYQQSLDQGLQFLIQYYNGEERAKGNILERFSAQQFPDLHSELNLSSLELGDSALYFCASSASGQATNEKLFFGSGTQLSVL.

The genes are TRBV19 and TRBJ2-3; the D is unclear. Germline CDR1 and CDR2: LNHDA and SQIVND (reference sequence). Trimming shortened V by 1 base and J by 5 bases, and 22 bases separated the two germline ends. CDR3 length equals 18 residues. The CDR3 DNA reads TGTGCCAGTAGTATAGGAGAAAACACTCCTCGAGGTAGAGATACGCAGTATTTT. This translates into CASSIGENTPRGRDTQYF.

This CDR3 reads CASSPPTGRAYGYTF. The CDR3 DNA follows: TGTGCCAGCAGCCCTCCTACAGGGAGGGCTTATGGCTACACCTTC. This chain links TRBV3-1 (or the pseudogene TRBV3-2) with TRBJ1-2; a possible D gene is TRBD1 (6 bases). This CDR3 region has 15 residues. The germline gives CDR1 LGHDT, CDR2 YNNKEL (reference sequence). V was clipped by 4 bases and J by 5 bases, with 17 bases between them.